This T cell receptor (beta chain) was documented in a study of T-cell memory formation after mild COVID-19. Germline-derived CDR1 and CDR2 are SGHRS and YFSETQ. This CDR3 comprises 15 residues. V lost 0 bases, J lost 2 bases, and 9 bases lay in between. Whole-study findings and limits: The study found balanced CD4/CD8 in clones contracting day 15 to 85 and a CD4+ lean in later expanders.

One entry per CDR3 protein, called by TCRdb with MiXCR from the 5' RACE reads. The sample consists of roughly 400,000 distinct CDR3 sequences, 24% of them appearing once. This clonotype was detected ten times or more. As yet, its antigen is unknown. The sequencing input was PBMCs or a T cell subset sorted from them (not recorded which). This sequence joins TRBV5-1 and TRBJ1-3, with D perhaps matching TRBD1 (5 bases). This receptor was obtained from an adult woman who had mild COVID-19 (a few samples of this study predate the infection). Cell type and time point are not known. The DNA of the CDR3 is TGCGCCAGCAGCTTGGATCAGGGAACTGGAAACACCATATATTTT. This codes for CASSLDQGTGNTIYF.